This entry is about one T cell receptor (beta chain). This entry comes from a study of blood T cell repertoires in COVID-19. Study in general: Sites in the United States, Italy and Spain provided acute and convalescent COVID-19 samples. The analysed material was cDNA or gDNA that came from T cells, B-cell-depleted T cells, or PBMCs.

The V gene lost 0 bases and the J gene lost 3 bases, with 6 bases spanning the gap. CDR3 size: 13 residues. Germline V lookup: CDR1 SGHNT, CDR2 YYREEE (reference sequence). Source study methods: The assay estimated nucleated cells by amplifying reference gene primers. Sequenced by immunoSEQ multiplex PCR; TCRdb stores in-frame clones only, minus some. The V and J calls and clone size come from that table; D and trimming were worked out from the DNA. There are about 250,000 clones in the sample; roughly nine tenths occur only once, and under 2% lies in the top ten. Sequencing used peripheral blood. This chain connects TRBV5-4 to TRBJ1-2, with D possibly TRBD1 on 5 matching bases. This sequence was found in a woman in her fifties or sixties who had recovered from COVID-19. The CDR3 DNA reads TGTGCCAGCAGCTTGGAGGGGCACTATGGCTACACCTTC. Its translation: CASSLEGHYGYTF.